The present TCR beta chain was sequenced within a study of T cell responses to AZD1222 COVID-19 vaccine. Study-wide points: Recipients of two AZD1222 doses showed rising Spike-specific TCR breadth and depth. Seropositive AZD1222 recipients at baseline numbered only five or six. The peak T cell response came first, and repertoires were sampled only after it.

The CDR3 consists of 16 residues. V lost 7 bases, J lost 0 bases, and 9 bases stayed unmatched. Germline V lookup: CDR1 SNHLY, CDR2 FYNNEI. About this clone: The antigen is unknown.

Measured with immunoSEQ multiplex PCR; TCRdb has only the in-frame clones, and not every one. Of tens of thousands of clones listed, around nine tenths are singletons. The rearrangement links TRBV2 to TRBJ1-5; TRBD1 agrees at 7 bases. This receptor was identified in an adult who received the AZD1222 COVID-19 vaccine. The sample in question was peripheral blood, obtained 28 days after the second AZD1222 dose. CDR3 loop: CASNRQGSLSNQPQHF. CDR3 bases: TGTGCCAGCAACCGACAGGGATCCCTTAGCAATCAGCCCCAGCATTTT.